What follows are 19 T cell receptor beta chains derived from one specimen sequenced in a study of T cell responses to AZD1222 COVID-19 vaccine. Profiled with immunoSEQ multiplex PCR; TCRdb holds only in-frame clones, not every one. This table has some 130,000 clones, roughly 92% appearing once. The sequencing here drew on peripheral blood, taken 28 days after the second AZD1222 dose. The receptors were sampled from an adult who received the AZD1222 COVID-19 vaccine.

Written as DNA, the CDR3 is TGTGCCAGCAGCACCGGGGCGGGGGTCCCCCACGAGCAGTACTTC. Translation gives CASSTGAGVPHEQYF. The chain uses TRBV5-6 and TRBJ2-7; 7 bases are a match to TRBD2. CDR3 length: 15 residues. Per the germline V gene, CDR1 is SGHDT and CDR2 is YYEEEE. With V trimmed by 4 bases and J by 5 bases, 12 bases remained unmatched.

This clone was observed a handful of times. This rearrangement joins TRBV27 to TRBJ2-1; TRBD2 agrees at 7 bases. The CDR3 spans 14 residues. Germline V CDR1 and CDR2: MNHEY, SMNVEV (reference sequence). The V gene end was trimmed by 10 bases and the J gene end by 3 bases; junction bases not matched to a gene: 9. In nucleotides, the CDR3 is TGTGCCACCAACAGCGGGGCCTACTACAATGAGCAGTTCTTC. Its protein is CATNSGAYYNEQFF.

The chain uses TRBV29-1 and TRBJ2-7; 8 bases are a match to TRBD2. V shed 2 bases, J shed 3 bases, and the junction held 6 bases outside the gene matches. The CDR3 runs to 14 residues. Germline CDR1 reads SQVTM; CDR2 reads ANQGSEA. CDR3 loop: CSVEIPTSGYEQYF. The CDR3 region has the DNA TGCAGCGTTGAAATCCCTACTAGCGGCTACGAGCAGTACTTC.

V usage is TRBV6-5 and J usage is TRBJ2-7, with D hard to call. Trimming took off 4 bases at V and 3 bases at J, with 10 bases between the two ends. The CDR3 length is 13 residues. Germline-derived CDR1 and CDR2 are MNHEY and SVGAGI. CDR3 sequence: CASSSPDVYEQYF. In nucleotides, the CDR3 is TGTGCCAGCAGTTCCCCGGATGTCTACGAGCAGTACTTC.

There are a few counts of this clone. This chain joins TRBV25-1 and TRBJ1-1; TRBD1 might be the D (6 bases). The length of the CDR3 is 15 residues. Germline loops: CDR1 MGHDK, CDR2 SYGVNS. The V end lost 6 bases, the J end lost 4 bases, and 18 bases lay between the germline ends. This CDR3 reads CASRGDKGRSTEAFF. CDR3 bases: TGTGCCAGCAGAGGGGACAAAGGGAGGAGCACTGAAGCTTTCTTT.

V gene TRBV5-1 combines with J gene TRBJ2-1; D is uncertain. Trimming removed 2 bases at V and 2 bases at J, with 8 bases between. In germline, CDR1 is SGHRS, CDR2 YFSETQ. This CDR3 has 14 residues. The CDR3 region is CASSLPAAYNEQFF. In nucleotides, the CDR3 is TGCGCCAGCAGCTTACCCGCGGCCTACAATGAGCAGTTCTTC. Full variable domain (outside the CDR3, taken from reference TRBV5-1 and TRBJ2-1): KAGVTQTPRYLIKTRGQQVTLSCSPISGHRSVSWYQQTPGQGLQFLFEYFSETQRNKGNFPGRFSGRQFSNSRSEMNVSTLELGDSALYLCASSLPAAYNEQFFGPGTRLTVL.

The chain uses TRBV7-2 and TRBJ2-7; tentative D call: TRBD2 (5 bases). Germline V lookup: CDR1 SGHTA, CDR2 FQGNSA. The CDR3 is made up of 15 amino acids. V lost 1 base to trimming and J lost 3 bases, with 13 bases between them. CDR3 in amino acids: CASSLVFGNYYEQYF. CDR3 sequence (DNA): TGTGCCAGCAGCTTAGTTTTCGGGAACTACTACGAGCAGTACTTC.

The genes are TRBV5-5 and TRBJ1-3, with 8 bases fitting TRBD1. Per germline, CDR1 SGHKS and CDR2 YYEKEE (reference sequence). Unmatched junction bases numbered 3, after V lost 4 bases and J lost 0 bases. The CDR3 has 15 amino acids. CDR3 sequence reads: CASSRQGSSGNTIYF. The CDR3 region has the DNA TGTGCCAGCAGCAGACAGGGGAGCTCTGGAAACACCATATATTTT.

This chain uses TRBV4-2 with TRBJ1-1, with 8 bases fitting TRBD1. Trimming at V came to 4 bases and at J to 4 bases, leaving 8 bases not matched to a gene. This CDR3 region has 15 residues. Germline V lookup: CDR1 LGHNA, CDR2 YNFKEQ. CDR3 DNA: TGTGCCAGCAGCCCCCTCGCGGACAGGGTCACTGAAGCTTTCTTT. Its translation: CASSPLADRVTEAFF.

The chain is built from TRBV19 and TRBJ2-1, with no clear D. Trimming left V 4 bases short and J 7 bases short, with 8 bases between. CDR3 length: 12 residues. CDR1 is LNHDA and CDR2 is SQIVND in the germline V gene (reference sequence). In nucleotides, the CDR3 is TGTGCCAGTAGTAGTTTCGGGAATGAGCAGTTCTTC. Residues: CASSSFGNEQFF.

The rearrangement links TRBV28 to TRBJ1-2; possible D gene TRBD1, 6 bases. The ends were cut back, 4 bases at V and 6 bases at J, with 12 bases in the middle. The CDR3 covers 13 residues. The germline V gene encodes CDR1 MDHEN and CDR2 SYDVKM. The CDR3 sequence: CASSSGGDNGYTF. DNA of the CDR3: TGTGCCAGCAGTTCCGGGGGCGATAATGGCTACACCTTC.

This sequence joins TRBV5-1 and TRBJ1-4; 9 nucleotides agree with TRBD1. CDR1 and CDR2 from the germline V gene are SGHRS and YFSETQ. J lost 8 bases, V lost 4 bases, and 6 bases had no gene match. The CDR3 totals 14 residues. CDR3 coding DNA: TGCGCCAGCAGCCTGGGACAGGGAAACGAAAAACTGTTTTTT. Amino acids: CASSLGQGNEKLFF.

The CDR3 sequence: CSVERPGYEQYF. DNA for the CDR3: TGCAGCGTAGAACGGCCTGGCTACGAGCAGTACTTC. This chain links TRBV29-1 with TRBJ2-7; D not resolved. V lost 6 bases to trimming and J lost 3 bases, with 12 bases between them. The CDR3 has 12 amino acids. CDR1 is SQVTM, CDR2 ANQGSEA, per germline.

This clone was found once. The chain carries TRBV7-9 and TRBJ1-3; D not resolved. The CDR3 has 13 amino acids. V was shortened by 5 bases and J by 8 bases, with 13 bases between the two germline ends. Germline assignment: CDR1 SEHNR and CDR2 FQNEAQ (reference sequence). The DNA of the CDR3 is TGTGCCAGCAGCGACGGAACCCGGGACACCATATATTTT. This encodes CASSDGTRDTIYF.

V gene TRBV19 combines with J gene TRBJ2-7; 9 bases are a match to TRBD1. With 7 bases clipped from V and 2 bases from J, the junction kept 6 bases outside the gene matches. Germline values: CDR1 LNHDA, CDR2 SQIVND (reference sequence). The CDR3 totals 14 residues. The CDR3 region is CASTKTGGTYEQYF. The CDR3 DNA reads TGTGCCAGTACTAAGACAGGGGGGACCTACGAGCAGTACTTC.

The CDR3 sequence: CASSQDRRLNTEAFF. The CDR3 nucleotides read TGCGCCAGCAGCCAAGATAGACGGCTGAACACTGAAGCTTTCTTT. This sequence joins TRBV4-3 and TRBJ1-1, with D unclear. The V end was cut by 0 bases, the J end by 0 bases, with 8 bases between. Germline V CDR1 and CDR2: LGHNA, YSLEER. The CDR3 has 15 amino acids.

This clone has a single count. The rearrangement links TRBV5-4 to TRBJ2-2, with D perhaps assigned TRBD1 or TRBD2 (5 bases each). Deletions cut 0 bases from V and 0 bases from J, with 9 bases between. The CDR3 has 16 amino acids. Germline loops: CDR1 SGHNT, CDR2 YYREEE (reference sequence). The CDR3 bases are TGTGCCAGCAGCTTGGGCCGGGGCGCGAACACCGGGGAGCTGTTTTTT. Translated, it gives CASSLGRGANTGELFF.

V and J are TRBV28 and TRBJ1-1; TRBD1 is a possible D gene (5 bases). The CDR3 length is 14 residues. V lost 6 bases, J lost 8 bases, and 19 bases lay in between. Germline-derived CDR1 and CDR2 are MDHEN and SYDVKM. This CDR3 reads CASRDPGPPGEAFF. The CDR3, as DNA: TGTGCCAGCAGAGATCCGGGACCGCCGGGAGAAGCTTTCTTT.

With regard to this clone: One junction end disagrees with the germline gene, perhaps due to a read error. This chain links TRBV30 with TRBJ1-1; weak D call: TRBD1 (5 bases). The CDR3 sequence is 13 residues long. From germline, CDR1 is GTSNPN and CDR2 SVGIG (reference sequence). CDR3 protein: CAWGRGVNTEAFF. CDR3 nucleotide sequence: TGTGCCTGGGGGCGGGGGGTGAATACTGAAGCTTTCTTT.